Following are 29 T cell receptor beta chains from one sample sequenced in a study of T cells in Graves' hyperthyroidism and ophthalmopathy. Amplified TCR beta CDR3 regions derived from RNA transcripts. First-round RT-PCR with HTBI primers amplified the TCR CDR3 region. Using its own MiXCR run on the multiplex PCR reads, TCRdb lists one record per CDR3 protein. The sample holds 600,000 to 800,000 distinct CDR3 sequences, 35% seen once. The sample taken for sequencing was blood. These receptors were collected from a woman in her thirties or forties with Graves' hyperthyroidism.

The table lists this clonotype with many counts. The chain employs TRBV19 and TRBJ1-1, with D tentatively TRBD1 (6 bases). V lost 7 bases and J lost 1, with 13 bases in between. In germline, CDR1 is LNHDA, CDR2 SQIVND (reference sequence). The CDR3 is made up of 14 amino acids. This chain's CDR3 is CASKIGQSNTEAFF. Here the CDR3 DNA reads TGTGCCAGTAAAATCGGACAGTCGAACACTGAAGCTTTCTTT.

With regard to this clonotype: The junction and the germline gene differ at one end; a read error may be behind it. The chain carries TRBV20-1 and TRBJ2-5; 15 nucleotides align to TRBD2. The CDR3 totals 16 residues. CDR1 is DFQATT, CDR2 SNEGSKA, per germline (reference sequence). In DNA, the CDR3 is TGCAGTGCTAGAGCCAAACCGGGACTAGCGGGAGGAAAGGAGTTCTTC. This translates into CSARAKPGLAGGKEFF.

This clonotype was recorded at least ten times. The chain combines TRBV20-1 with TRBJ2-5; weak D call: TRBD2 (7 bases). Germline assignment: CDR1 DFQATT and CDR2 SNEGSKA (reference sequence). V was trimmed by 3 bases and J by 4 bases, leaving 12 bases between them. CDR3 length: 13 residues. The CDR3 region has the DNA TGCAGTGCTAGTCGGGGGGCTGGAGAGACCCAGTACTTC. Its protein product is CSASRGAGETQYF.

This clonotype was counted at least ten times. The rearrangement links TRBV12-3 or TRBV12-4 to TRBJ1-2, with 7 bases aligning to TRBD1. The CDR3 is 14 amino acids. V trimming: 6 bases; J trimming: 4 bases; junction bases outside the gene matches: 8. CDR3 loop: CASSPTTGAYGYTF. The CDR3 DNA reads TGTGCCAGCAGCCCAACCACAGGGGCCTATGGCTACACCTTC.

This clonotype was seen only a few times. The DNA for the CDR3 is TGTGCTAGTGGTTTGGTACGAAGGGTGGACAGGAGCCAGACCCAGTACTTC. This gives the protein CASGLVRRVDRSQTQYF. V usage is TRBV12-5 and J usage is TRBJ2-5, with 7 nucleotides matching TRBD1. The germline V gene encodes CDR1 LGHNT and CDR2 FRNRAP. The CDR3 sequence is 17 residues long. Trimming took 0 bases from V and 6 from J; bases not matched to a gene: 13.

The sample holds one count of this clonotype. The gene calls are TRBV27 and TRBJ1-1; 9 nucleotides agree with TRBD1. CDR3 length: 14 residues. V was clipped by 5 bases and J by 6 bases; unmatched bases: 7. The germline V gene encodes CDR1 MNHEY and CDR2 SMNVEV (reference sequence). The CDR3 DNA follows: TGTGCCAGCAGTCAACAGGGGGCAGGAGCTGAAGCTTTCTTT. This encodes CASSQQGAGAEAFF.

The rearrangement joins TRBV5-6 to TRBJ2-7; 10 bases agree with TRBD1. Looked up from germline, CDR1 is SGHDT and CDR2 is YYEEEE. V lost 3 bases, J lost 7 bases, and 13 bases stayed unmatched. This CDR3 comprises 16 residues. CDR3 in DNA: TGTGCCAGCAGCTCTCGCCCGGGACAGGGGATAGGTGAGCAGTACTTC. It is translated as CASSSRPGQGIGEQYF.

This clonotype was picked up many times. The rearrangement uses TRBV24-1 and TRBJ1-1; no firm D call. Germline loops: CDR1 KGHDR, CDR2 SFDVKD. Trimming took 3 bases from V and 8 from J, leaving 12 bases between them. The CDR3 is 13 residues long. The CDR3 spells CATSDPHKSEAFF. CDR3 in DNA: TGTGCCACCAGTGATCCTCACAAATCAGAAGCTTTCTTT.

In this sample, this clonotype turned up many times. The chain has TRBV20-1 and TRBJ1-6, with D perhaps TRBD1 (6 bases). The length of the CDR3 is 15 residues. Looked up from germline, CDR1 is DFQATT and CDR2 is SNEGSKA (reference sequence). V lost 4 bases and J lost 9, with 19 bases in between. The CDR3 loop is CSAMVGADTSSPLHF. CDR3 nucleotides: TGCAGTGCTATGGTGGGGGCCGACACATCTTCACCCCTCCACTTT.

A note on this clonotype: A much larger clone sits a single nucleotide away, making a read error possible. V is TRBV12-3 or TRBV12-4 and J is TRBJ1-1, with no clear D. The CDR3 consists of 13 residues. CDR3: CPSSFLWFPEAFF. CDR3 DNA sequence: TGTCCCAGCAGTTTCCTCTGGTTCCCTGAAGCTTTCTTT.

Here the CDR3 DNA reads TGCGCCAGCAGCCAAGATAGAGGCGGGGGGGCCGGGAGGTACGAGCAGTACTTC. As protein: CASSQDRGGGAGRYEQYF. V usage is TRBV5-1 and J usage is TRBJ2-7; TRBD2 aligns across 9 bases. V shed 4 bases and J 4 bases; nucleotides not matched to a gene: 18. Germline V gives CDR1 SGHRS, CDR2 YFSETQ. This CDR3 contains 18 residues. Supplemented by reference TRBV5-1 and TRBJ2-7, the full variable domain reads KAGVTQTPRYLIKTRGQQVTLSCSPISGHRSVSWYQQTPGQGLQFLFEYFSETQRNKGNFPGRFSGRQFSNSRSEMNVSTLELGDSALYLCASSQDRGGGAGRYEQYFGPGTRLTVT.

This clonotype was seen a few times. The chain joins TRBV19 to TRBJ1-6; D not certain. V shed 3 bases and J shed 6 bases, with 6 bases lying between them. This CDR3 region has 13 residues. CDR1 and CDR2 from the germline V gene are LNHDA and SQIVND (reference sequence). CDR3 sequence (DNA): TGTGCCAGTAGTATGACGGTTAATTCACCCCTCCACTTT. Translation gives CASSMTVNSPLHF.

The V gene is TRBV7-2, the J gene TRBJ1-3; 8 nucleotides align to TRBD1. CDR3 length: 14 amino acids. CDR1 is SGHTA and CDR2 is FQGNSA in the germline V gene. The J segment lost 8 bases and the V segment lost 5 bases, leaving 8 bases of the junction unmatched. CDR3 sequence (DNA): TGTGCCAGCAGCCCGACAGGGGACGGATACACCATATATTTT. This encodes CASSPTGDGYTIYF.

As regards this clonotype: One end of the junction does not line up with germline, which may come from a read error. This chain uses TRBV29-1 with TRBJ1-1; 9 bases line up with TRBD1. Germline assignment: CDR1 SQVTM and CDR2 ANQGSEA. The CDR3 is 14 amino acids. This CDR3 reads CGVRPTGGNTEAFF. DNA of the CDR3: TGCGGCGTCCGCCCGACAGGGGGAAACACTGAAGCTTTCTTT.

The rearrangement joins TRBV20-1 to TRBJ1-3; D possibly corresponds to TRBD1 (5 bases). The CDR3 loop spans 15 amino acids. With 3 bases removed from V and 0 bases from J, the gap between germline ends came to 12 bases. CDR1 and CDR2 from the germline V gene are DFQATT and SNEGSKA (reference sequence). Written as DNA, the CDR3 is TGCAGTGCTAGTCAGGCCGACAGCTCTGGAAACACCATATATTTT. Its translation is CSASQADSSGNTIYF.

The chain couples TRBV19 to TRBJ2-7, with 7 positions matching TRBD1. Losses at the gene ends were 7 bases for V and 2 bases for J; bases not matched to a gene: 8. The CDR3 has 14 amino acids. Germline V gives CDR1 LNHDA, CDR2 SQIVND (reference sequence). This CDR3 is CASTQTGATYEQYF. CDR3 DNA: TGTGCCAGTACCCAAACAGGGGCCACCTACGAGCAGTACTTC.

The chain employs TRBV15 and TRBJ2-7; the D is unclear. CDR3 length: 14 amino acids. V was trimmed by 2 bases and J by 7 bases, leaving 15 bases between them. CDR1 is LNHNV and CDR2 is YYDKDF in the germline V gene (reference sequence). In nucleotides, the CDR3 is TGTGCCACCAGCAGAAGGTCCCTTGGGGATGAGCAGTACTTC. Protein: CATSRRSLGDEQYF.

The CDR3 spells CASWPLLYNTGELFF. In DNA form, the CDR3 reads TGTGCCAGCTGGCCTCTTCTGTACAACACCGGGGAGCTGTTTTTT. The genes are TRBV5-5 and TRBJ2-2; D remains unclear. In germline, CDR1 is SGHKS, CDR2 YYEKEE (reference sequence). The CDR3 consists of 15 residues. Trimming stripped 7 bases from V and 2 bases from J, with 15 bases between. Filled out from reference TRBV5-5 and TRBJ2-2, the complete variable domain reads DAGVTQSPTHLIKTRGQQVTLRCSPISGHKSVSWYQQVLGQGPQFIFQYYEKEERGRGNFPDRFSARQFPNYSSELNVNALLLGDSALYLCASWPLLYNTGELFFGEGSRLTVL.

This clonotype has more than one count but fewer than ten. This chain uses TRBV5-1 with TRBJ2-5, with 7 bases identical to TRBD1. Germline loops: CDR1 SGHRS, CDR2 YFSETQ. V gave up 0 bases and J gave up 4 bases; unmatched junction bases: 12. The CDR3 consists of 17 residues. CDR3 sequence (DNA): TGCGCCAGCAGCTTGGGTCCCGACAGGGTTCGGGTAGAGACCCAGTACTTC. This codes for CASSLGPDRVRVETQYF.

This clonotype was detected ten times or more. J is TRBJ1-4 and V is TRBV25-1; a weak D match, TRBD1 (6 bases). The CDR3 covers 15 residues. The germline V gene has CDR1 MGHDK and CDR2 SYGVNS. Between the trimmed V and J ends, which lost 6 bases and 0 bases, there was a span of 11 bases. CDR3 sequence: CASRQGLATNEKLFF. CDR3 nucleotides: TGTGCCAGCAGACAGGGTCTTGCAACTAATGAAAAACTGTTTTTT.

Only a few counts were recorded for this clonotype. The chain joins TRBV5-1 to TRBJ1-5, with D maybe TRBD1 (5 bases). V dropped 0 bases and J dropped 3 bases, with 13 bases sitting between them. This CDR3 region has 16 residues. Germline V gene data show CDR1 as SGHRS and CDR2 as YFSETQ. The CDR3 here is CASSLGVGVYNQPQHF. CDR3 nucleotides: TGCGCCAGCAGCTTGGGCGTGGGGGTATACAATCAGCCCCAGCATTTT.

The V and J genes are TRBV7-2 and TRBJ2-3; the D call may be TRBD1 or TRBD2 (5 bases each). Trimming stripped 4 bases from V and 4 bases from J, with 15 bases between. This CDR3 spans 15 amino acids. Germline V gene lookup returns CDR1 SGHTA and CDR2 FQGNSA. CDR3 sequence (DNA): TGTGCCAGCAGCTGGGGGACGGATAGAGCAGATACGCAGTATTTT. Translating gives CASSWGTDRADTQYF.

In its sample, this clonotype was seen once. The chain recombines TRBV6-5 with TRBJ2-3; possibly TRBD2 for D (5 bases). Trimming left V 5 bases short and J 5 bases short, with 23 bases between. CDR3 length equals 17 residues. Germline V gene sequence: CDR1 MNHEY, CDR2 SVGAGI. CDR3 region: CASSGQGVRSGLDTQYF. CDR3 coding DNA: TGTGCCAGCAGTGGGCAAGGAGTTAGGAGCGGTCTAGATACGCAGTATTTT.

In this sample, this clonotype turned up many times. V and J are TRBV10-3 and TRBJ2-2; 7 bases are shared with TRBD1. Germline trimming cut 2 bases from V and 7 bases from J; bases unmatched to any gene: 7. The CDR3 is 15 residues long. Germline V gene lookup returns CDR1 ENHRY and CDR2 SYGVKD. CDR3: CAISEGTARDGELFF. The CDR3 DNA sequence: TGTGCCATCAGTGAGGGGACAGCCAGGGACGGGGAGCTGTTTTTT.

Here the CDR3 DNA reads TGTGCCAGTAGTATCCTCAGGGGAAGCAATCAGCCCCAGCATTTT. Translation gives CASSILRGSNQPQHF. The V call is TRBV19, the J call TRBJ1-5; D might be TRBD1 (6 bases). Germline assignment: CDR1 LNHDA and CDR2 SQIVND (reference sequence). This CDR3 comprises 15 residues. Trimming removed 3 bases at V and 1 base at J, with 10 bases between.

The CDR3 bases are TGCGCCAGCAGCCAAGATCAACAGGGAGATGGCTACACCTTC. This gives the protein CASSQDQQGDGYTF. The chain employs TRBV4-3 and TRBJ1-2, with D possibly being TRBD1 (6 bases). Germline V CDR1 and CDR2: LGHNA, YSLEER. V lost 0 bases and J lost 6, with 11 bases in between. The CDR3 is made up of 14 amino acids.

To note about this clonotype: A read error may account for a junction end that differs from germline. The J gene is TRBJ2-7, the V gene TRBV19; TRBD1 matches 7 bases. This CDR3 contains 16 residues. Germline V lookup: CDR1 LNHDA, CDR2 SQIVND (reference sequence). The CDR3 reads CARSPRTGLVNYEQYF. As DNA, the CDR3 is TGTGCCCGTAGTCCCCGGACAGGTTTGGTCAACTACGAGCAGTACTTC.

This clonotype was seen repeatedly, ten times or more. V is TRBV5-6 and J is TRBJ1-1; D not resolved. The CDR3 spans 11 residues. Trimming removed 0 bases from V and 6 bases from J, with 3 bases in between. Germline V lookup: CDR1 SGHDT, CDR2 YYEEEE. In nucleotides, the CDR3 is TGTGCCAGCAGCTTGGCCGCTGAAGCTTTCTTT. Amino acids: CASSLAAEAFF.

Worth noting for this clonotype: The germline gene is not matched at one end of the junction; a read error may be the cause. The V and J genes are TRBV10-2 and TRBJ1-1; D possibly corresponds to TRBD1 (5 bases). The CDR3 covers 13 residues. The germline V gene encodes CDR1 WSHSY and CDR2 SAAADI. Here the CDR3 reads CAGRARDRNEAFF. CDR3 sequence (DNA): TGCGCCGGCAGGGCCAGGGACCGTAATGAAGCTTTCTTT.